What follows are 10 T cell receptor beta chains derived from one specimen sequenced in a study of T cells in Graves' hyperthyroidism and ophthalmopathy. TCR beta CDR3 sequences were amplified from RNA transcripts. The TCR CDR3 first-round RT-PCR relied on the HTBI primer set. TCRdb analysed the multiplex PCR reads with MiXCR anew, one entry per CDR3 protein. The sample lists 500,000 to 550,000 distinct CDR3 sequences; about 20% were seen once. Sequencing was performed on blood. The source is a man between 18 and 29 years old with Graves' hyperthyroidism.

This clonotype has a count of ten or more. This chain links TRBV28 with TRBJ2-5; the match to TRBD1 covers 9 bases. J lost 4 bases, V lost 2 bases, and 5 bases had no gene match. The CDR3 covers 15 residues. Germline-derived CDR1 and CDR2 are MDHEN and SYDVKM. The CDR3 protein is CASSLKTGGPETQYF. Here the CDR3 DNA reads TGTGCCAGCAGTTTAAAAACAGGGGGCCCAGAGACCCAGTACTTC.

This clonotype was observed a handful of times. This rearrangement joins TRBV3-1 to TRBJ1-2, with 8 bases matching TRBD1. The CDR3 is made up of 13 amino acids. V was pared by 3 bases and J by 7 bases, with 4 bases of the junction left unmatched. In germline, CDR1 is LGHDT, CDR2 YNNKEL (reference sequence). CDR3 residues: CASSQTGESGYTF. CDR3 bases: TGTGCCAGCAGCCAGACAGGGGAAAGTGGCTACACCTTC.

This clonotype was seen a handful of times. Relative to the germline gene, one junction end is altered; a read error may explain this. The rearrangement uses TRBV5-1 and TRBJ2-4; tentatively, D is TRBD2 (6 bases). The CDR3 consists of 15 residues. In germline, CDR1 is SGHRS, CDR2 YFSETQ. The DNA of the CDR3 is TGCGCCAGCAGCTTGGGGTACGGGGGTTCAAACATTAAGTACTTC. Its protein product is CASSLGYGGSNIKYF.

This clonotype was counted at least ten times. V is TRBV19 and J is TRBJ1-1; D is unclear. The CDR3 length is 11 residues. V lost 7 bases, J lost 1 base, and 4 bases lay in between. The germline V gene encodes CDR1 LNHDA and CDR2 SQIVND (reference sequence). In DNA, the CDR3 is TGTGCCAGTACCCAGAACACTGAAGCTTTCTTT. This codes for CASTQNTEAFF.

This clonotype was seen only a few times. The chain has TRBV9 and TRBJ1-2; 7 bases agree with TRBD1. CDR1 is SGDLS and CDR2 is YYNGEE in the germline V gene. The length of the CDR3 is 14 residues. V lost 5 bases to trimming and J lost 5 bases; unmatched junction nucleotides: 9. DNA of the CDR3: TGTGCCAGCAGTAATTCCGACAGGGAGTATGGCTACACCTTC. Translating gives CASSNSDREYGYTF.

Points on this clonotype: A read error may explain this, as a much larger clone is one base away. The J gene is TRBJ1-2, the V gene TRBV7-2, with D possibly TRBD1 on 6 matching bases. The CDR3 has 12 amino acids. Germline lookup yields CDR1 SGHTA and CDR2 FQGNSA. CDR3 DNA sequence: TGTGCCAGCAGCTTAGGGATCGGGGGCTACTCCTTC. It specifies CASSLGIGGYSF.

This clonotype was counted only a few times. A much bigger clone sits one base away, suggesting this may be a read error. This chain connects TRBV7-9 to TRBJ1-1, with D perhaps matching TRBD1 (5 bases). The CDR3 has 13 residues. The germline V gene has CDR1 SEHNR and CDR2 FQNEAQ (reference sequence). Here the CDR3 reads CASSPGYHTEACF. The CDR3 nucleotides read TGTGCCAGCAGCCCAGGGTATCACACTGAAGCTTGCTTT.

This clonotype was counted only a few times. This chain connects TRBV4-1 to TRBJ1-2, with a possible D match to TRBD1 (5 bases). Germline CDR1 is MGHRA and CDR2 is YSYEKL. V was clipped by 1 base and J by 3 bases, with 15 bases between them. This CDR3 has 16 residues. CDR3 sequence: CASSQGGPGSYYGYTF. CDR3 DNA sequence: TGCGCCAGCAGCCAAGGGGGCCCAGGGAGCTACTATGGCTACACCTTC.

This clonotype came up many times. The J gene is TRBJ1-5, the V gene TRBV12-5, with a tentative D call TRBD1 (5 bases). V lost 6 bases and J lost 1, with 16 bases in between. CDR3 length: 16 amino acids. The germline gives CDR1 LGHNT, CDR2 FRNRAP. For the CDR3, the DNA is TGTGCTAGTGGCCCTACCGGAAAGGGGAGCAATCAGCCCCAGCATTTT. Translated, it gives CASGPTGKGSNQPQHF.

The table lists this clonotype with many counts. The V and J genes are TRBV6-5 and TRBJ1-1; D uncertain. V lost 4 bases to trimming and J lost 2 bases, with 8 bases between them. Germline V gene sequence: CDR1 MNHEY, CDR2 SVGAGI. The CDR3 is made up of 13 amino acids. CDR3: CASSFTANTEAFF. As DNA, the CDR3 is TGTGCCAGCAGTTTTACAGCCAACACTGAAGCTTTCTTT.